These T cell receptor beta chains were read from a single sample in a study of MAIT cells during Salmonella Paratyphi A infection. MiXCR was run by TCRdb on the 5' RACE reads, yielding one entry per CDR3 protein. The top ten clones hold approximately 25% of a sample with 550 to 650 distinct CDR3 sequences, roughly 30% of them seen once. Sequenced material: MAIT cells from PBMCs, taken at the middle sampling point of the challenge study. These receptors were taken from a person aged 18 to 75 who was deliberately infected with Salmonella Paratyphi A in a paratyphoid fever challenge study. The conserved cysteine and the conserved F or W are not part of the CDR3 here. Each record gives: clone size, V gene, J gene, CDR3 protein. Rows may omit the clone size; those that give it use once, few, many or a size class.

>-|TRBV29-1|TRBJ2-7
SVNPRCDEQY
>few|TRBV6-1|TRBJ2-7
ASSDYSGSSYEQY
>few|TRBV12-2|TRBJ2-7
ASRLVRGTPYEQY
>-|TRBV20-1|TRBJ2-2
SDSTGDTGELF
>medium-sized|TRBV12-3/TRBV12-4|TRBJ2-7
ASSLAGPTYEQY
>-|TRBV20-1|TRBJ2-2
SARGGADYELF
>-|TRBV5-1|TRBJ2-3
TSSLDIPDTQY
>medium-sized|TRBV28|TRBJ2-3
ASSSDPQGSGTDTQY
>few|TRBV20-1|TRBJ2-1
SAIQLGSVSDEQF
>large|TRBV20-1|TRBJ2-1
SARDLTSGYNEQF
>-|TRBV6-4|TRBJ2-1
ASSARDQREFDEQF
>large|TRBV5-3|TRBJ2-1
ARSLDGEKAEKYSYNEQF
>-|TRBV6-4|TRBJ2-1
ASSDGTGINEQF
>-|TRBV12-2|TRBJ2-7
ARDGTGSPYEQY
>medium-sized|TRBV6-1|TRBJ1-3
ASSDMADSGNTIY
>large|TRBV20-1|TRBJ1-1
SAGEGHTEAF
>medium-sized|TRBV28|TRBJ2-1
ASSFGGTDYNEQF
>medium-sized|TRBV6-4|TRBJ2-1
ASSDGLAGINEQF
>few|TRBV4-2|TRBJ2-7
ASSQGPGEEGHEQY